This TCR beta chain was recovered during a study of OX40 agonist ivuxolimab in advanced cancers. About the research overall: Hepatocellular carcinoma, melanoma, renal cell or head and neck cancer occurred in dose-escalation patients. Enrollees could have had prior anti-PD-1, anti-PD-L1 or anti-CTLA-4 therapy, which under 50% had received. Partial responses occurred in three patients (one hepatocellular carcinoma, two cutaneous melanoma). The study, taken as a whole, reports: In general, CD8+ T cells held more expanded clones than CD4+ did, on average.

In regard to this clone: Antigen: not known.

Sequencing used immunoSEQ multiplex PCR; TCRdb keeps in-frame clones, though not all of them. The profile shows 65,000 to 90,000 clones, 85% of them singletons. Germline loops: CDR1 SGHTS, CDR2 YDEGEE. The CDR3 is 14 amino acids. Trimming took 0 bases from V and 4 from J; bases not matched to a gene: 3. The receptor's source is an adult with an advanced solid tumor such as melanoma, head and neck, liver or kidney cancer. The starting material was CD4+ or CD8+ T cells sorted from blood, obtained in a trial of the OX40 agonist ivuxolimab. V usage is TRBV5-8 and J usage is TRBJ1-1, with 7 nucleotides matching TRBD1. CDR3 region: CASSLETGSTEAFF. The CDR3 DNA is TGTGCCAGCAGCTTGGAGACAGGGAGCACTGAAGCTTTCTTT. Drawing the rest from reference TRBV5-8 and TRBJ1-1, the complete variable domain is EAGVTQSPTHLIKTRGQQATLRCSPISGHTSVYWYQQALGLGLQFLLWYDEGEERNRGNFPPRFSGRQFPNYSSELNVNALELEDSALYLCASSLETGSTEAFFGQGTRLTVV.